The sequence of this TCR beta chain was determined in a study of T-cell reconstitution after alpha-beta-depleted transplantation in children. Study-level results: T-cell counts and diversity at one year following transplant were attributed mainly to newly produced T cells. After transplant, at about two months, alpha-beta T cells were reportedly derived from several hundred expanded graft clones. There were some patients whose high TCRbeta diversity at day 60 came from surviving recipient T cells and thymic progenitors.

V lost 4 bases and J lost 1, with 15 bases in between. The CDR3 has 16 residues. Per germline, CDR1 MNHEY and CDR2 SMNVEV (reference sequence). This clonotype has more than one count but fewer than ten. Its cognate antigen is unknown. TCRbeta library construction was performed incorporating unique molecular identifiers. TCRdb used MiXCR to reprocess the PCR reads, holding one entry per CDR3 protein. Of fewer than 550,000 distinct CDR3 sequences in the sample, roughly 11% are singletons; the top ten hold 11% to 15%. The V gene is TRBV27, the J gene TRBJ2-3, with TRBD2 as a possible D gene (7 bases). This specimen was PBMCs, mostly from graft donor cells, taken 180 days after TCRalphabeta/CD19-depleted stem cell transplant. This sequence was found in a female patient between 2 and 15 years old who had a stem cell transplant for aplastic anemia, so the T cells may come from the graft donor. Written as DNA, the CDR3 is TGTGCCAGCAGTTCGCAGGGGAGGGTCGGCACAGATACGCAGTATTTT. The encoded protein is CASSSQGRVGTDTQYF.